Listed here are 8 T cell receptor beta chains from one sample, sequenced in a study of shared clonotypes between healthy human individuals. Sequencing was performed with immunoSEQ multiplex PCR; in TCRdb, only in-frame clones are kept and a portion is missing. The data hold hundreds of thousands of clones, with around 76% observed a single time. The sequenced sample was PBMCs. Every receptor here comes from a woman in her forties in good health. Some clones in this sample may be carry-over from other donors' samples.

Details on this clone: Other DNA sequences in the same sample also yield this CDR3. This rearrangement joins TRBV5-1 to TRBJ1-5; a weak D match, TRBD1 (5 bases). This CDR3 has 15 residues. Between the trimmed V and J ends, which lost 0 bases and 5 bases, there was a span of 12 bases. Looked up from germline, CDR1 is SGHRS and CDR2 is YFSETQ. The CDR3 here is CASSLGLRGDQPQHF. DNA of the CDR3: TGCGCCAGCAGCTTGGGGCTCCGGGGGGATCAGCCCCAGCATTTT.

The chain joins TRBV29-1 to TRBJ1-1; 12 bases line up with TRBD1. The CDR3 contains 13 residues. CDR1 and CDR2 (germline): SQVTM, ANQGSEA. V was clipped by 7 bases and J by 10 bases; unmatched bases: 10. CDR3 in amino acids: CSASGTGGEGAFF. In DNA, the CDR3 is TGCAGCGCCTCCGGGACAGGGGGCGAGGGAGCTTTCTTT.

The V and J genes are TRBV7-9 and TRBJ2-7; D may be TRBD1 or TRBD2 (6 bases each). V lost 2 bases, J lost 5 bases, and 10 bases lay in between. This CDR3 has 13 residues. Germline assignment: CDR1 SEHNR and CDR2 FQNEAQ (reference sequence). The CDR3 DNA reads as TGTGCCAGCAGCTTAAATAGGGGGGACGAGCAGTACTTC. The encoded protein is CASSLNRGDEQYF.

This chain connects TRBV4-1 to TRBJ1-2; D is unresolved. The CDR3 covers 13 residues. Germline CDR1 is MGHRA and CDR2 is YSYEKL. The V and J ends lost 0 bases and 6 bases respectively, with 8 bases between them. The CDR3: CASSQDPENGYTF. As DNA, the CDR3 is TGCGCCAGCAGCCAAGATCCGGAGAATGGCTACACCTTC.

The chain carries TRBV4-2 and TRBJ2-7, with TRBD1 matching over 9 bases. Germline lookup yields CDR1 LGHNA and CDR2 YNFKEQ. This CDR3 spans 17 amino acids. With 1 base clipped from V and 4 bases from J, the junction kept 11 bases outside the gene matches. The CDR3 region has the DNA TGTGCCAGCAGCCAAGTTTCGGGACAGGGCCTAGCTTACGAGCAGTACTTC. This translates into CASSQVSGQGLAYEQYF.

This clone was seen a handful of times. The V gene is TRBV2, the J gene TRBJ2-7; D gene unclear. The CDR3 sequence is 13 residues long. With 7 bases removed from V and 3 bases from J, the gap between germline ends came to 13 bases. The germline CDR1 and CDR2 sequences are SNHLY and FYNNEI. This CDR3 reads CASTWENYYEQYF. The CDR3 DNA sequence: TGTGCCAGCACGTGGGAAAACTACTACGAGCAGTACTTC.

The chain is built from TRBV7-8 and TRBJ2-2, with D perhaps given as TRBD1 or TRBD2 (6 bases each). Germline CDR1 and CDR2: SGHVS and FQNEAQ. Trimming pared 5 bases from V and 3 bases from J, leaving 22 bases between. The CDR3 runs to 18 residues. For the CDR3, the DNA is TGTGCCAGCAGCCCCACGTGGGGGGCTGTGGTCCACACCGGGGAGCTGTTTTTT. It is translated as CASSPTWGAVVHTGELFF.

The chain uses TRBV29-1 and TRBJ2-7; 9 positions agree with TRBD1. This CDR3 region has 14 residues. V dropped 5 bases and J dropped 2; count of bases not matched to a gene: 7. Per germline, CDR1 SQVTM and CDR2 ANQGSEA. Here the CDR3 reads CSVTGQGRPYEQYF. The CDR3 bases are TGCAGCGTTACCGGACAGGGGCGACCCTACGAGCAGTACTTC.